Listed here are 10 T cell receptor beta chains from one sample, sequenced in a study of cytomegalovirus exposure and HLA in healthy donors. Use of 60 Vbeta and 13 Jbeta primers characterized the PCR. Libraries were prepared by immunoSEQ multiplex PCR; TCRdb keeps only in-frame clonotypes and omits some of them. The sample carries about 110,000 clones, about 70% recorded once. Sequencing was performed on PBMCs. The receptor set was obtained from a woman aged 25 to 39 in good health and CMV-seronegative.

The sample holds one count of this clone. This rearrangement joins TRBV30 to TRBJ2-2; D ambiguous. The CDR3 has 15 amino acids. The germline V gene encodes CDR1 GTSNPN and CDR2 SVGIG (reference sequence). Trimming left V 3 bases short and J 6 bases short, with 17 bases between. Here the CDR3 DNA reads TGTGCCTGGAGGGAAACCGGGTCCGATGCCGGGGAGCTGTTTTTT. This sequence encodes CAWRETGSDAGELFF.

DNA for the CDR3: TGTGCCAGCAGCTTAGTTGACAGGGCCGGTTCACCCCTCCACTTT. It yields the protein CASSLVDRAGSPLHF. The chain has TRBV7-8 and TRBJ1-6; 7 bases are a match to TRBD1. This CDR3 has 15 amino acids. Germline trimming cut 1 base from V and 9 bases from J; bases unmatched to any gene: 6. Per germline, CDR1 SGHVS and CDR2 FQNEAQ.

The sample holds a few counts of this clone. The V and J genes are TRBV30 and TRBJ1-5, with 7 bases that match TRBD1. Germline loops: CDR1 GTSNPN, CDR2 SVGIG (reference sequence). The CDR3 length is 14 residues. With 0 bases clipped from V and 5 bases from J, the junction kept 4 bases outside the gene matches. The CDR3 here is CAWSVGTADQPQHF. In DNA form, the CDR3 reads TGTGCCTGGAGTGTGGGGACAGCAGATCAGCCCCAGCATTTT.

The chain carries TRBV30 and TRBJ2-7; 8 nucleotides align to TRBD1. V was clipped by 1 base and J by 3 bases; unmatched bases: 5. Germline V gene data show CDR1 as GTSNPN and CDR2 as SVGIG (reference sequence). The CDR3 runs 14 residues. CDR3 protein: CAWSGGQGGYEQYF. The CDR3 DNA is TGTGCCTGGAGTGGTGGACAGGGAGGCTACGAGCAGTACTTC.

The chain uses TRBV18 and TRBJ1-2; D might be TRBD1 (6 bases). V was clipped by 6 bases and J by 1 base, with 12 bases between them. There are 14 residues in the CDR3. Germline V lookup: CDR1 KGHSH, CDR2 LQKENI. This CDR3 reads CASSTTGGNYGYTF. The CDR3 coding sequence is TGTGCCAGCTCGACGACAGGAGGTAACTATGGCTACACCTTC.

The V and J genes are TRBV6-1 and TRBJ2-7, with 7 bases fitting TRBD1. Germline loops: CDR1 MNHNS, CDR2 SASEGT. This CDR3 contains 14 residues. V lost 2 bases to trimming and J lost 2 bases; unmatched junction nucleotides: 3. CDR3 loop: CASSERDRAYEQYF. The DNA of the CDR3 is TGTGCCAGCAGTGAACGTGACAGGGCCTACGAGCAGTACTTC.

This chain links TRBV6-1 with TRBJ2-5; 7 positions agree with TRBD1. CDR1 and CDR2 (germline): MNHNS, SASEGT. This CDR3 spans 15 amino acids. The V and J ends lost 3 bases and 3 bases, in that order; junction bases with no gene match: 7. In nucleotides, the CDR3 is TGTGCCAGCAGTGATAGGGACAGTTGGGAAGAGACCCAGTACTTC. Protein product: CASSDRDSWEETQYF.

This sequence joins TRBV7-2 and TRBJ2-1; D not resolved. There are 14 residues in the CDR3. In germline, CDR1 is SGHTA, CDR2 FQGNSA. The V end lost 5 bases, the J end lost 0 bases, and 8 bases lay between the germline ends. As DNA, the CDR3 is TGTGCCAGCAGCCCCCGAGGCTCCTACAATGAGCAGTTCTTC. This translates into CASSPRGSYNEQFF.

The chain recombines TRBV5-6 with TRBJ1-1, with D tentatively TRBD1 (5 bases). CDR1 SGHDT and CDR2 YYEEEE come from the germline V gene. Trimming shortened V by 0 bases and J by 4 bases, and 13 bases separated the two germline ends. The CDR3 is made up of 15 amino acids. The CDR3, as DNA: TGTGCCAGCAGCTTGGGGGTAGGGGTGGGCACTGAAGCTTTCTTT. This codes for CASSLGVGVGTEAFF.

The V and J genes are TRBV19 and TRBJ2-3; TRBD1 matches at 7 bases. Germline V lookup: CDR1 LNHDA, CDR2 SQIVND (reference sequence). Trimming cost V 2 bases and J 3 bases; bases outside gene matches: 14. This CDR3 has 18 amino acids. CDR3 DNA sequence: TGTGCCAGTAGTATACTTTGGACCCGGGACAGAGGGACAGATACGCAGTATTTT. It yields the protein CASSILWTRDRGTDTQYF.